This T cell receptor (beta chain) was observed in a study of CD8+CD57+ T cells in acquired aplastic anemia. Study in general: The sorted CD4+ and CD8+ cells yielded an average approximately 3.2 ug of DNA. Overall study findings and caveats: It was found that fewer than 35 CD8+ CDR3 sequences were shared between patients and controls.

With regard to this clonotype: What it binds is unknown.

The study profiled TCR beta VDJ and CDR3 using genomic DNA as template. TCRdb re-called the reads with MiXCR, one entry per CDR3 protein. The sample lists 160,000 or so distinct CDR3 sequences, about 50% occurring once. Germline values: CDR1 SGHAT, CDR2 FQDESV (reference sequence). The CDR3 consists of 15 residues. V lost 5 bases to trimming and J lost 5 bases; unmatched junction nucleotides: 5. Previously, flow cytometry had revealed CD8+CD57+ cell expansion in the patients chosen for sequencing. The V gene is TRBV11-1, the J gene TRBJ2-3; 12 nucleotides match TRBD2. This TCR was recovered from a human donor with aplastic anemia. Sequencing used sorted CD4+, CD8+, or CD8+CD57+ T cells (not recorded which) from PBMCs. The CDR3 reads CASSLTSGGGDTQYF. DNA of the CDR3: TGTGCCAGCAGCCTGACTAGCGGGGGTGGAGATACGCAGTATTTT.